These 11 T cell receptor beta chains share one sample of origin, sequenced in a study of control samples from healthy donors and cancer patients. Profiled with immunoSEQ multiplex PCR; TCRdb holds only in-frame clones, not every one. This repertoire shows some 100,000 clones, 85% to 90% found once; its top ten account for roughly 1.2%. The material sequenced was blood. All receptors derive from a woman between 50 and 59 years old in good health.

There are a few counts of this clone. The J gene is TRBJ2-6, the V gene TRBV4-1; TRBD1 matches at 7 bases. This CDR3 has 18 residues. Germline V CDR1 and CDR2: MGHRA, YSYEKL. Trimming cost V 1 base and J 0 bases; bases outside gene matches: 6. The CDR3 DNA is TGCGCCAGCAGCCAAGTGGGACAGTCCCTCTCTGGGGCCAACGTCCTGACTTTC. It translates to CASSQVGQSLSGANVLTF.

Here the CDR3 DNA reads TGTGCCAGCAGCTCGGGATCAGCCGGGGAGCTGTTTTTT. It encodes CASSSGSAGELFF. The chain is built from TRBV7-2 and TRBJ2-2; possibly TRBD2 for D (5 bases). V was cut by 4 bases and J by 6 bases, with 9 bases left in between. Per the germline V gene, CDR1 is SGHTA and CDR2 is FQGNSA. CDR3 length equals 13 residues.

The rearrangement links TRBV2 to TRBJ2-5, with no clear D. This CDR3 has 12 residues. Trimming pared 7 bases from V and 5 bases from J, leaving 11 bases between. Germline CDR1 reads SNHLY; CDR2 reads FYNNEI. CDR3: CASNKQGETQYF. CDR3 DNA: TGTGCCAGCAATAAGCAAGGGGAGACCCAGTACTTC. The entire variable domain, with the rest obtained from reference TRBV2 and TRBJ2-5, is as follows: EPEVTQTPSHQVTQMGQEVILRCVPISNHLYFYWYRQILGQKVEFLVSFYNNEISEKSEIFDDQFSVERPDGSNFTLKIRSTKLEDSAMYFCASNKQGETQYFGPGTRLLVL.

The chain combines TRBV4-2 with TRBJ1-2; a weak D match, TRBD1 (5 bases). Germline V gene lookup returns CDR1 LGHNA and CDR2 YNFKEQ. The CDR3 extends over 13 amino acids. Trimming took off 1 base at V and 8 bases at J, with 11 bases between the two ends. CDR3 in amino acids: CASSQARVRGYTF. CDR3 DNA: TGTGCCAGCAGCCAAGCCAGGGTTAGGGGCTACACCTTC.

V usage is TRBV3-1 (or the pseudogene TRBV3-2) and J usage is TRBJ2-6, with TRBD1 as a possible D gene (5 bases). This CDR3 has 19 residues. The germline CDR1 and CDR2 sequences are LGHDT and YNNKEL (reference sequence). Trimming took off 0 bases at V and 4 bases at J, with 19 bases between the two ends. For the CDR3, the DNA is TGTGCCAGCAGCCAAGATCGAAAGGGGCTCGCCTCCGGGGCCAACGTCCTGACTTTC. This translates into CASSQDRKGLASGANVLTF.

The rearrangement links TRBV28 to TRBJ1-1; D unclear. V dropped 8 bases and J dropped 0 bases, with 13 bases sitting between them. The CDR3 is made up of 14 amino acids. Germline CDR1 reads MDHEN; CDR2 reads SYDVKM. CDR3 bases: TGTGCCAGCGCTCTTGGGGTCATGAACACTGAAGCTTTCTTT. Its protein product is CASALGVMNTEAFF.

The chain carries TRBV28 and TRBJ2-7; D not resolved. Germline V gene sequence: CDR1 MDHEN, CDR2 SYDVKM. V lost 2 bases and J lost 6, with 8 bases in between. The CDR3 contains 12 residues. The CDR3 DNA follows: TGTGCCAGCAGTTTAGGTTACCGCGAGCAGTACTTC. The encoded protein is CASSLGYREQYF. Filled out from reference TRBV28 and TRBJ2-7, the complete variable domain reads DVKVTQSSRYLVKRTGEKVFLECVQDMDHENMFWYRQDPGLGLRLIYFSYDVKMKEKGDIPEGYSVSREKKERFSLILESASTNQTSMYLCASSLGYREQYFGPGTRLTVT.

The rearrangement joins TRBV1 to TRBJ1-2; the table gives TRBD1 as D, unverified against the DNA. TRBV1 is a recognized pseudogene. The CDR3 runs to 14 residues. The CDR3 reads CTSSHRQDTYGYTF. The CDR3 DNA follows: TGCACCAGCAGCCATAGACAGGATACGTATGGCTACACCTTC.

This chain links TRBV14 with TRBJ2-2; no firm D call. Germline values: CDR1 SGHDN, CDR2 FVKESK. Between the trimmed V and J ends, which lost 3 bases and 6 bases, there was a span of 8 bases. There are 13 residues in the CDR3. CDR3 in amino acids: CASSHDLAGELFF. DNA of the CDR3: TGTGCCAGCAGCCACGACTTGGCCGGGGAGCTGTTTTTT.

The rearrangement uses TRBV27 and TRBJ2-1, with TRBD1 identical over 9 bases. Per germline, CDR1 MNHEY and CDR2 SMNVEV (reference sequence). Germline trimming cut 8 bases from V and 1 base from J; bases unmatched to any gene: 9. The CDR3 has 16 amino acids. The CDR3 here is CASSEDRGVSYNEQFF. CDR3 DNA: TGTGCCAGCTCTGAGGACAGGGGAGTTTCCTACAATGAGCAGTTCTTC.

V gene TRBV5-8 combines with J gene TRBJ2-3; 13 nucleotides align to TRBD2. J lost 5 bases, V lost 5 bases, and 8 bases had no gene match. The CDR3 sequence is 16 residues long. Per germline, CDR1 SGHTS and CDR2 YDEGEE. The CDR3 reads CASRPGLAGAGDTQYF. The CDR3 region has the DNA TGTGCCAGCAGACCCGGACTAGCGGGGGCAGGAGATACGCAGTATTTT.